Only a few counts were recorded for the clone carrying this T cell receptor beta chain. The antigen is undetermined. Germline V CDR1 and CDR2: LGHNT, FRNRAP. The CDR3 sequence is 21 residues long. Trimming removed 2 bases from V and 0 bases from J, with 25 bases in between. This record comes from a study of sequential checkpoint blockade in melanoma. Study information: Arm A got nivolumab then ipilimumab; arm B the reverse, 1:1. Maintenance nivolumab came after either treatment sequence. DNA from 91 pretreatment tumor samples underwent TCRβ immunosequencing. Study-wide points: Mutational load did not correlate with tumor T-cell fraction or clonality.

Treatment denoted: randomized to nivolumab then ipilimumab (arm A) or the reverse (arm B). The repertoire was sequenced with immunoSEQ multiplex PCR; TCRdb's copy has only in-frame clones and lacks some. The data show about 5,100 clones, around 19% seen once. Sequenced material: tumor tissue (inferred from file names), taken from a patient given nivolumab and ipilimumab in sequence. This sequence originates from a human donor with melanoma. This chain uses TRBV12-5 with TRBJ2-2; tentatively, D is TRBD1 (6 bases). The CDR3 DNA sequence: TGTGCTAGTGGTTTGCCCCCTCGGGCGTCCAGGGGCCCCGCGAACACCGGGGAGCTGTTTTTT. Amino acid sequence: CASGLPPRASRGPANTGELFF.